Ten or more counts support the clone carrying this T cell receptor beta chain. Next came a second PCR, run for about 7 to 12 cycles, which used a sample-barcoded 5' primer along with a J-beta primer mix. Using its own MiXCR run on the 5' RACE reads, TCRdb lists one record per CDR3 protein. The sample lists around 870,000 distinct CDR3 sequences; less than 35% were seen once. Germline assignment: CDR1 LNHNV and CDR2 YYDKDF (reference sequence). Trimming left V 5 bases short and J 3 bases short, with 14 bases between. The CDR3 extends over 15 amino acids. This entry is derived from a study of blood T cells in healthy people across ages.

The chain joins TRBV15 to TRBJ2-1, with D tentatively TRBD2 (6 bases). The origin of this receptor is a woman of 80 years or more in good health. The specimen sequenced was blood. As DNA, the CDR3 is TGTGCCACCAGCCCAAGTAGCGGAGTCTACAATGAGCAGTTCTTC. It specifies CATSPSSGVYNEQFF.